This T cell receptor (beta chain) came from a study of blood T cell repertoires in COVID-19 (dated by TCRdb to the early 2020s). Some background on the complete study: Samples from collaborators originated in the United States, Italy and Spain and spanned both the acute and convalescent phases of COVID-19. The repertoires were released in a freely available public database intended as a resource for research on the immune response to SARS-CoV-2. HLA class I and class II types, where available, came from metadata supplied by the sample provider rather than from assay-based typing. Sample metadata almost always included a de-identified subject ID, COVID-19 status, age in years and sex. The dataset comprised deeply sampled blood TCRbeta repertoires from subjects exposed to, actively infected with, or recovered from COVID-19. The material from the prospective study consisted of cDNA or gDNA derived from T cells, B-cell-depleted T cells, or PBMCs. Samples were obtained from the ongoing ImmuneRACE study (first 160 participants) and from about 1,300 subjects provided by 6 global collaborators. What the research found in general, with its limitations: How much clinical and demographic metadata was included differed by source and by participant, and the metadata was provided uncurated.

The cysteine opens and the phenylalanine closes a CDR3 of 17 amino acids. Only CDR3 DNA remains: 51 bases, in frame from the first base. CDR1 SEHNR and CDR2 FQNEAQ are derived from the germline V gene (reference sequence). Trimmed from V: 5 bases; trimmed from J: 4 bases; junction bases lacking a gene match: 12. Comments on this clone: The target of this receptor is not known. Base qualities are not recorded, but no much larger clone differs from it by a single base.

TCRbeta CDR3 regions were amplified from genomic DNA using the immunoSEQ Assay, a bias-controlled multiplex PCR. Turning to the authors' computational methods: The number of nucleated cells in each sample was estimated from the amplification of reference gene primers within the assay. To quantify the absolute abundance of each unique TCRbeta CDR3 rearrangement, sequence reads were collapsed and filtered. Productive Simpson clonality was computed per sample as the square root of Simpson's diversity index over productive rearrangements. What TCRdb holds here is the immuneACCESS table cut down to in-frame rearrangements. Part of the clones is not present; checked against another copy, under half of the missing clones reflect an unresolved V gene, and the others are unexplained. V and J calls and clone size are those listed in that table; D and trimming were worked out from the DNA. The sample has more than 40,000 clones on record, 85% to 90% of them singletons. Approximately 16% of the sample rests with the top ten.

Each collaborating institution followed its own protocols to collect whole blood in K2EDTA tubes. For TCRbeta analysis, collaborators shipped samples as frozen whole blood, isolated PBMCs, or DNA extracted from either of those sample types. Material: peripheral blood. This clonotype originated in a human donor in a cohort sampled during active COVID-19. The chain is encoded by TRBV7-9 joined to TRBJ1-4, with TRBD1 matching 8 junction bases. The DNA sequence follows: TGTGCCAGCAGCCAGCTTGGGCAGGGGGCGGTTAATGAAAAACTGTTTTTT. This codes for CASSQLGQGAVNEKLFF.